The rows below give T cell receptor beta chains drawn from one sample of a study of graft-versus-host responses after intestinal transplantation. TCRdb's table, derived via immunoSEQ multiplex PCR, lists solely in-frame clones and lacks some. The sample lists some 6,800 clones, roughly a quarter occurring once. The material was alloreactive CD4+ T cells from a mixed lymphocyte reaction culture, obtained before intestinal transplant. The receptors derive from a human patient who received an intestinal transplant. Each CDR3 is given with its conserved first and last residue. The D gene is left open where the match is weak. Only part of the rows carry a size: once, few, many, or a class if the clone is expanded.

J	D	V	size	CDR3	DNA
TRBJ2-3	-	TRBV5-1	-	CASSLGFGGTDTQYF	TGCGCCAGCAGCTTGGGGTTTGGGGGCACAGATACGCAGTATTTT
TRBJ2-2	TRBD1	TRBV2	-	CASIGQGVFTGELFF	TGTGCCAGCATAGGACAGGGGGTTTTCACCGGGGAGCTGTTTTTT
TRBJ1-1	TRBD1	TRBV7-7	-	CASSRGPNTEAFF	TGTGCCTCCTCTAGGGGGCCGAACACTGAAGCTTTCTTT
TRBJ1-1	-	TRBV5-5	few	CASSQGQGIAEAFF	TGTGCCAGCAGCCAAGGGCAGGGTATCGCTGAAGCTTTCTTT
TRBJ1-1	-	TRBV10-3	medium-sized	CAISGSGYTEAFF	TGTGCCATCAGTGGGTCAGGGTACACTGAAGCTTTCTTT
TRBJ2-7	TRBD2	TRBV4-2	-	CASSPGGLSYEQYF	TGTGCCAGCAGCCCGGGAGGGCTTTCCTACGAGCAGTACTTC
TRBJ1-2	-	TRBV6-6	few	CASSYYGQNYGYTF	TGTGCCAGCAGTTACTACGGACAGAACTATGGCTACACCTTC
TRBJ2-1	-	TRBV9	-	CASSVEGLTYNEQFF	TGTGCCAGCAGCGTAGAGGGCCTCACATACAATGAGCAGTTCTTC
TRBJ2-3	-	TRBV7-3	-	CASSSGHSTPTDTQYF	TGTGCCAGCAGCTCGGGACATTCAACTCCTACAGATACGCAGTATTTT
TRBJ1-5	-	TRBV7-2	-	CASSSRPGQPQHF	TGTGCCAGCAGCTCACGTCCGGGTCAGCCCCAGCATTTT
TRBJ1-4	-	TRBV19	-	CASSRASANEKLFF	TGTGCCAGTAGTCGGGCCTCGGCTAATGAAAAACTGTTTTTT
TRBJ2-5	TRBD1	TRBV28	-	CASTPPGQPVRETQYF	TGTGCCAGCACCCCCCCGGGACAGCCCGTAAGAGAGACCCAGTACTTC
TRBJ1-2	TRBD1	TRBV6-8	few	CASRAGGTF	TGTGCCAGCAGAGCAGGGGGCACCTTC
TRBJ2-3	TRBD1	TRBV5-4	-	CASSRDRGKGTDTQYF	TGTGCCAGCAGCCGGGACAGGGGAAAGGGGACAGATACGCAGTATTTT
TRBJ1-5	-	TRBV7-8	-	CASSLGAGYSNQPQHF	TGTGCCAGCAGCTTGGGGGCAGGATATAGCAATCAGCCCCAGCATTTT
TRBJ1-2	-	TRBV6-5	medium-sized	CASSYFPGNYGYTF	TGTGCCAGCAGTTACTTCCCAGGGAACTATGGCTACACCTTC
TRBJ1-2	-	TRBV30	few	CAWSGGARHGYTF	TGTGCCTGGAGTGGAGGGGCGAGGCATGGCTACACCTTC
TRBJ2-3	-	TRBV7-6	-	CASKSATDTQYF	TGTGCCAGCAAGTCGGCGACAGATACGCAGTATTTT
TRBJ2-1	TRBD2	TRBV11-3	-	CASRGTGLAGVGYNEQFF	TGTGCCAGCAGGGGGACGGGACTAGCGGGAGTGGGCTACAATGAGCAGTTCTTC
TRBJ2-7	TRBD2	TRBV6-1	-	CASSSSTSGNEQYF	TGTGCCAGCAGTTCCTCAACTAGCGGGAACGAGCAGTACTTC
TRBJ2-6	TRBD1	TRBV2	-	CASSTRTGLSSGANVLTF	TGTGCCAGCAGCACCAGGACAGGGCTAAGCTCTGGGGCCAACGTCCTGACTTTC
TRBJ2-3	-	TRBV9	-	CASSVDPQSATQYF	TGTGCCAGCAGCGTAGATCCCCAATCGGCTACGCAGTATTTT
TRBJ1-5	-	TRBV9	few	CASSVEGSNQPQHF	TGTGCCAGCAGCGTAGAGGGGAGCAATCAGCCCCAGCATTTT
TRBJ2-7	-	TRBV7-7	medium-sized	CASSPNSGLSEQYF	TGTGCTAGCAGCCCTAATTCGGGACTCTCCGAGCAGTACTTC
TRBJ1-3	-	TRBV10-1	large	CASSDYPVGNTIYF	TGCGCCAGCAGTGACTATCCAGTTGGAAACACCATATATTTT
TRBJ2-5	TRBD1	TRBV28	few	CASSLFRQGVGTQYF	TGTGCCAGCAGTTTATTTCGACAGGGGGTGGGGACCCAGTACTTC
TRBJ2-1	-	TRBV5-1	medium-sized	CASSWGANEQFF	TGCGCCAGCAGCTGGGGGGCTAATGAGCAGTTCTTC
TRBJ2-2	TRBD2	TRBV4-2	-	CASSQSGGNTGELFF	TGTGCCAGCAGCCAGAGCGGGGGAAACACCGGGGAGCTGTTTTTT
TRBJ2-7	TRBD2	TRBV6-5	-	CASSRAGGAYEQYF	TGTGCCAGCAGTAGAGCCGGGGGGGCCTACGAGCAGTACTTC
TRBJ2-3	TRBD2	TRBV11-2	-	CASSPGLAGITDTQYF	TGTGCCAGCAGTCCCGGACTAGCGGGAATCACAGATACGCAGTATTTT
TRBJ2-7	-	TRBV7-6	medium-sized	CASSLGGAWYEQYF	TGTGCCAGCAGCTTAGGTGGGGCGTGGTACGAGCAGTACTTC